This T cell receptor beta chain was profiled in a study of shared clonotypes between healthy human individuals. At the level of the study: Serving as donors were a couple of women and three men, whose ages spanned 18 to 49. Whole-study results and caveats: Few donors limited the genetic and exposure-history diversity represented. Roughly 5% of naive CD4 clonotypes were common to a few donors.

Clones were read by immunoSEQ multiplex PCR, and TCRdb kept only the in-frame ones, dropping some. Among approximately 1.5 million clones listed, around 98% were seen once. From germline, CDR1 is SGDLS and CDR2 YYNGEE. There are 16 residues in the CDR3. V was pared by 0 bases and J by 4 bases, with 4 bases of the junction left unmatched. Remarks on this clone: Its antigen is not known.

The receptor was derived from a man aged 25-45 years in good health. Sequences were obtained from naive CD4+ T cells sorted from blood. Subset in this sample: CD45RA+ positively selected. This chain uses TRBV9 with TRBJ1-2, with 12 positions matching TRBD1. CDR3 protein: CASSVGDRGRSYGYTF. DNA for the CDR3: TGTGCCAGCAGCGTAGGGGACAGGGGGCGCAGCTATGGCTACACCTTC.